The 8 T cell receptor beta chains given below trace back to one sample, sequenced in a study of tumor and adjacent non-tumor tissue in lung cancer. The template was RNA from unsorted bulk tissue. Distant lung tissue was collected more than 3 cm away from the tumor edge. The library came from three nested PCR rounds adapted from ARM-PCR protocols. TCRdb itself ran the multiplex PCR reads through MiXCR, one entry per CDR3 protein. The sample includes 60,000 to 85,000 distinct CDR3 sequences, more than 65% of them seen just once. Sequenced: distant non-tumor lung tissue. These receptor sequences come from an older man with non-small cell lung cancer.

With respect to this clonotype: The junction shows a germline mismatch at one end, possibly a read error. The chain uses TRBV4-1 and TRBJ2-2; 9 nucleotides agree with TRBD1. This CDR3 is built from 21 residues. Germline lookup yields CDR1 MGHRA and CDR2 YSYEKL. The CDR3 reads CASSQDIQGQGPKINTGELSF. CDR3 nucleotide sequence: TGCGCCAGCAGCCAAGATATTCAGGGACAGGGCCCTAAAATAAACACCGGGGAACTGTCTTTT.

Remarks on this clonotype: The junction and the germline gene differ at one end; a read error may be behind it. The chain joins TRBV11-2 to TRBJ1-2, with a possible D match to TRBD1 (5 bases). Looked up from germline, CDR1 is SGHAT and CDR2 is FQNNGV. This CDR3 comprises 13 residues. The CDR3 sequence: CASSLDRRGAYTF. Here the CDR3 DNA reads TGTGCCAGCAGCTTAGATAGGAGGGGTGCCTACACCTTT.

This sequence joins TRBV11-3 and TRBJ2-3; no clear D gene. The V and J ends lost 10 bases and 2 bases respectively, with 19 bases between them. The length of the CDR3 is 15 residues. CDR1 and CDR2 (germline): SGHNT, YENEEA. For the CDR3, the DNA is TGTGCCAACACCCGTGGGGAAGTAAACACAGATACGCAGTATTTT. It yields the protein CANTRGEVNTDTQYF.

Comment on this clonotype: This CDR3 is missing its conserved last phenylalanine or tryptophan, likely due to a read error. The genes are TRBV6-5 and TRBJ1-3; D ambiguous. The CDR3 consists of 16 residues. Germline V gene lookup returns CDR1 MNHEY and CDR2 SVGAGI. Here the CDR3 reads CVSSYLFESSGNTIYS. The CDR3 DNA is TGTGTCAGCAGTTACTTGTTCGAGAGCTCTGGAAACACCATATATTCT.

Points on this clonotype: Since a much larger clone is just one base distant, this may be a read error. J is TRBJ2-2 and V is TRBV6-2 or TRBV6-3; perhaps TRBD2 as D (5 bases). Germline assignment: CDR1 MNHEY and CDR2 SVGEGT. This CDR3 spans 16 amino acids. Here the CDR3 reads CVSTPSTAVNTGELFF. The DNA for the CDR3 is TGTGTCAGCACCCCATCAACAGCGGTCAACACCGGGGAGCTGTTTTTT.

The count of this clonotype is one. The junction and the germline gene differ at one end; a read error may be behind it. This chain links TRBV4-2 with TRBJ2-3; 11 bases match TRBD2. Germline CDR1 reads LGHNA; CDR2 reads YNFKEQ. The CDR3 spans 16 residues. The CDR3 is CASSQVSGGAQDTEYF. CDR3 nucleotides: TGTGCAAGCAGCCAGGTTAGCGGGGGGGCCCAAGATACGGAGTATTTT.

Turning to this clonotype: One junction end disagrees with the germline gene, perhaps due to a read error. This chain joins TRBV6-2 or TRBV6-3 and TRBJ1-5; tentatively, D is TRBD1 (5 bases). The CDR3 length is 14 residues. CDR1 is MNHEY, CDR2 SVGEGT, per germline. This CDR3 reads CASSHSRGNQLQHF. CDR3 DNA: TGTGCCAGCAGTCACTCGCGGGGGAACCAGCTCCAGCATTTT.

The V call is TRBV29-1, the J call TRBJ2-7; D ambiguous. Germline CDR1 is SQVTM and CDR2 is ANQGSEA. This CDR3 region has 9 residues. V was clipped by 8 bases and J by 7 bases, with 9 bases between them. CDR3 sequence reads: CSPQTEQYF. The DNA of the CDR3 is TGCAGCCCCCAGACAGAGCAGTACTTC.